These 4 T cell receptor beta chains came from one sample sequenced in a study of T cell responses to AZD1222 COVID-19 vaccine. The data were produced by immunoSEQ multiplex PCR, yet TCRdb's version contains in-frame clones alone and is incomplete. The table has 150,000 to 200,000 clones, roughly 92% seen once. The sequencing here drew on peripheral blood, taken on day 0 of AZD1222 vaccination. The receptors stem from an adult in good health.

This clone has only one observation. The J gene is TRBJ1-2, the V gene TRBV24-1; TRBD1 might be the D (5 bases). There are 14 residues in the CDR3. From germline, CDR1 is KGHDR and CDR2 SFDVKD. V shed 0 bases and J shed 4 bases, with 8 bases lying between them. In DNA, the CDR3 is TGTGCCACCAGTGATTTGCTGGGGACCTATGGCTACACCTTC. Its protein product is CATSDLLGTYGYTF.

The J gene is TRBJ2-7, the V gene TRBV27, with a tentative D call TRBD2 (5 bases). V gave up 4 bases and J gave up 9 bases, with 22 bases separating them. This CDR3 is 15 amino acids long. Per germline, CDR1 MNHEY and CDR2 SMNVEV (reference sequence). CDR3 loop: CASSSPATPWGAQYF. DNA of the CDR3: TGTGCCAGCAGTTCTCCGGCCACCCCCTGGGGAGCGCAGTACTTC.

The genes are TRBV27 and TRBJ1-1; TRBD1 is a possible D gene (5 bases). The CDR3 is 12 amino acids. Germline V CDR1 and CDR2: MNHEY, SMNVEV (reference sequence). V dropped 6 bases and J dropped 8 bases, with 13 bases sitting between them. The CDR3 loop is CASSRGKGEAFF. The CDR3 nucleotides read TGTGCCAGCAGCCGAGGGAAGGGGGAAGCTTTCTTT.

The CDR3 DNA reads as TGTGCCAGCAGTGGGACCGCCGCGAACACCGGGGAGCTGTTTTTT. This sequence encodes CASSGTAANTGELFF. The rearrangement links TRBV2 to TRBJ2-2, with D unclear. CDR1 is SNHLY and CDR2 is FYNNEI in the germline V gene. The length of the CDR3 is 15 residues. Deletions cut 4 bases from V and 0 bases from J, with 9 bases between.